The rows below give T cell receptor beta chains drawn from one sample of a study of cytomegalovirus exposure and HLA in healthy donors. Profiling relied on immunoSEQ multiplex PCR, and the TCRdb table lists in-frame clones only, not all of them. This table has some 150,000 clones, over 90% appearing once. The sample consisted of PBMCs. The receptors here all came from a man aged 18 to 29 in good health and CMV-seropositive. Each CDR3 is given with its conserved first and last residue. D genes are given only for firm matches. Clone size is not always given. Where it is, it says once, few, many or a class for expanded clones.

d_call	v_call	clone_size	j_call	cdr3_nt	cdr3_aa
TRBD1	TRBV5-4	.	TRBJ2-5	TGTGCCAGCAGCTTGGGGACAGGGGGCCTTTTAGAGACCCAGTACTTC	CASSLGTGGLLETQYF
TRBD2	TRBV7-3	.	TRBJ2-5	TGTGCCAGCAGCCGGACCGGACTAGCGGGAGAGACCCAGTACTTC	CASSRTGLAGETQYF
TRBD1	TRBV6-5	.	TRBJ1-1	TGTGCCAGCAGTTCGACCAGGGGGCGGAAAGCTTTCTTT	CASSSTRGRKAFF
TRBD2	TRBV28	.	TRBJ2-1	TGTGCCAGCAGCAGACCGGGGGGGAATGAGCAGTTCTTC	CASSRPGGNEQFF
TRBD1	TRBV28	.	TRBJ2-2	TGTGCCAGCAGTTTATACGCCAGGGGGCCCGGGGAGCTGTTTTTT	CASSLYARGPGELFF
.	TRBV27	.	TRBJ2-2	TGTGCCAGCAGTCTCTATCGGGGGTCCGGGGAGCTGTTTTTT	CASSLYRGSGELFF
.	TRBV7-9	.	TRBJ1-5	TGTGCCAGCAGCCCCCGCCCCAGGGTAGTAAGCAATCAGCCCCAGCATTTT	CASSPRPRVVSNQPQHF
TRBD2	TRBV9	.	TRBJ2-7	TGTGCCAGCAGCCCCGGGCCCCCACTAGCGGGAGCCTACGAGCAGTACTTC	CASSPGPPLAGAYEQYF
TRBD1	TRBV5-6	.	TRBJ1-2	TGTGCCAGCAGCTTGGCCGGTTACAGGGGGCTGGGCTACACCTTC	CASSLAGYRGLGYTF
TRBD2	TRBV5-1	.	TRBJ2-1	TGCGCCAGCAGGGCTAGCGGGAGTTCTGAGCAGTTCTTC	CASRASGSSEQFF
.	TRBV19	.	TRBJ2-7	TGTGCCAGTACATCGGCGGGACTGCGCGAGCAGTACTTC	CASTSAGLREQYF
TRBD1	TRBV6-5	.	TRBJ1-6	TGTGCCAGCAGTTACTCACGGGACAGGGTACGGTCACCCCTCCACTTT	CASSYSRDRVRSPLHF
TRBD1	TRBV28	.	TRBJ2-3	TGTGCCAGCAGTTTACAGGGGGCGCGTACAGATACGCAGTATTTT	CASSLQGARTDTQYF
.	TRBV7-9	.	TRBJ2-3	TGTGCCAGCAGCTTAGGGCTAGGAATCGGCACAGATACGCAGTATTTT	CASSLGLGIGTDTQYF
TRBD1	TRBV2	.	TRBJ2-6	TGTGCCAGCGGGACAGGGGGCTCTGGGGCCAACGTCCTGACTTTC	CASGTGGSGANVLTF
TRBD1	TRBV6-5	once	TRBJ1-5	TGTGCCAGCAGCAAGGACAGGTATAGCAATCAGCCCCAGCATTTT	CASSKDRYSNQPQHF
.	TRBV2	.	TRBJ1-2	TGTGCCAGCAGTTCGACTTCCGTCTACACCTTC	CASSSTSVYTF
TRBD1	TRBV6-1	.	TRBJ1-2	TGTGCCAGCAACGAACCGGGACAGGGGAACTATGGCTACACCTTC	CASNEPGQGNYGYTF
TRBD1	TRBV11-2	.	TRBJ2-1	TGTGCCAGCAGCTTAGAGAGGGACAGGGCCTACAATGAGCAGTTCTTC	CASSLERDRAYNEQFF
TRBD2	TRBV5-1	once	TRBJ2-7	TGCGCCAGCAGCTTGACTAGCGGGAGGTCCTACGAGCAGTACTTC	CASSLTSGRSYEQYF
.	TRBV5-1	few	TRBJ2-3	TGCGCCAGCAGCTTGGACCAGGCTACAGATACGCAGTATTTT	CASSLDQATDTQYF
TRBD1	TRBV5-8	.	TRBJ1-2	TGTGCCAGCACCTCTTTTGGCCCTGGACAGGGGTTGGGCTATGGCTACACCTTC	CASTSFGPGQGLGYGYTF
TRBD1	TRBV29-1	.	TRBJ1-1	TGCAGCGTTGCCGCCGACAGGGGGCTCCGTGAAGCTTTCTTT	CSVAADRGLREAFF
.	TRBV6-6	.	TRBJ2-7	TGTGCCAGCAATCCGACAGGCTTCTCCTACGAGCAGTACTTC	CASNPTGFSYEQYF
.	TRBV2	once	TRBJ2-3	TGTGCCAGCAGTGAAGATGTCACTGCTGATACGCAGTATTTT	CASSEDVTADTQYF
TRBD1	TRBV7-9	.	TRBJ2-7	TGTGCCAGCAGCCCTTACCGGGACAGGGGGCGGTACGAGCAGTACTTC	CASSPYRDRGRYEQYF
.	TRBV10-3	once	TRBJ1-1	TGTGCCATCAGTGACCACGGACAGTACACTGAAGCTTTCTTT	CAISDHGQYTEAFF
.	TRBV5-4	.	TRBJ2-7	TGTGCCAGCAGCCCTGGCGGAGGGGGCACCTACGAGCAGTACTTC	CASSPGGGGTYEQYF
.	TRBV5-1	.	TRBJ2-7	TGCGCCAGCAGCAATCGGGCGGGCCCCTACGAGCAGTACTTC	CASSNRAGPYEQYF
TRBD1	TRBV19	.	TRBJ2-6	TGTGCCAGTAGTGTTAGGACAGGTCCCTTTCTCTCTGGGGCCAACGTCCTGACTTTC	CASSVRTGPFLSGANVLTF
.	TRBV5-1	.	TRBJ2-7	TGCGCCAGCAGCCGCACTGGACAGATCTACGAGCAGTACTTC	CASSRTGQIYEQYF
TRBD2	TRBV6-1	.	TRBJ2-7	TGTGCCAGCAGTGAATCGATCGGGCTAGCGGGTGAGCAGTACTTC	CASSESIGLAGEQYF
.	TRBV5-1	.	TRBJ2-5	TGCGCCAGCAGCCTGGAACCCGGAGGGAGAGAGACCCAGTACTTC	CASSLEPGGRETQYF
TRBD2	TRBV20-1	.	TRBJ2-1	TGCAGTGCTGCAATTGGACTAGTTTGGTTCTTC	CSAAIGLVWFF
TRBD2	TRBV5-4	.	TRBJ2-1	TGTGCCAGCAGCTCCTCTGAGCGGGAATGGTACAATGAGCAGTTCTTC	CASSSSEREWYNEQFF
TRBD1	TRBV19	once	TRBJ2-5	TGTGCCAGTAGTATCGCCGGGACAGTACAAGAGACCCAGTACTTC	CASSIAGTVQETQYF
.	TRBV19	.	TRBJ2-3	TGTGCCAGTCGACCAGGGGTGGGAGATACGCAGTATTTT	CASRPGVGDTQYF
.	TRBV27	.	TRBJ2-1	TGTGCCAGCAGCCTATACCCCGGCCAGGGCTCGACTAGTAATGAGCAGTTCTTC	CASSLYPGQGSTSNEQFF
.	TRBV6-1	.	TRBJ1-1	TGTGCCAGCAGTGAAGTAGGAGCCGCCTTCATGAACACTGAAGCTTTCTTT	CASSEVGAAFMNTEAFF
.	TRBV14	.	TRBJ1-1	TGTGCCAGCAGCCAAGATAGTTCGGACACTGAAGCTTTCTTT	CASSQDSSDTEAFF
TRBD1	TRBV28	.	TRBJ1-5	TGTGCCAGCCTGTTAACACAGGGGTACCAGCCCCAGCATTTT	CASLLTQGYQPQHF
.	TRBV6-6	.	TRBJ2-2	TGTGCCAGCGCATACATCATGTCCGGGGAGCTGTTTTTT	CASAYIMSGELFF
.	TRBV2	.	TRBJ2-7	TGTGCCAGCAGTAATGGCAGGGCCTACGAGCAGTACTTC	CASSNGRAYEQYF